This entry lists 28 T cell receptor beta chains sequenced from one sample in a study of cytomegalovirus exposure and HLA in healthy donors. The PCR contained 60 Vbeta and 13 Jbeta primers. TCRdb keeps only in-frame clones here, not all; method: immunoSEQ multiplex PCR. This table has some 200,000 clones, more than 75% appearing once. The specimen was PBMCs. Receptors originate from a girl less than two years old in good health and CMV-seronegative.

The CDR3 DNA is TGTGCCAGCAGCTTGGGACTTTTCACAGATACGCAGTATTTT. It encodes CASSLGLFTDTQYF. The chain is built from TRBV7-2 and TRBJ2-3; possible D gene TRBD2, 6 bases. The CDR3 is made up of 14 amino acids. V lost 3 bases to trimming and J lost 2 bases, with 9 bases between them. Germline loops: CDR1 SGHTA, CDR2 FQGNSA.

The chain links TRBV6-4 to TRBJ2-7, with TRBD1 as a possible D gene (6 bases). The CDR3 runs 12 residues. V lost 9 bases and J 3 bases, leaving 12 bases between the germline ends. CDR1 and CDR2 from the germline V gene are MRHNA and SNTAGT. The CDR3 sequence: CARTGMSYEQYF. The CDR3, as DNA: TGTGCCAGGACAGGTATGAGCTACGAGCAGTACTTC.

The chain is built from TRBV5-1 and TRBJ1-2; 7 bases fit TRBD1. J gave up 6 bases and V 0 bases, and 11 bases lay outside the gene matches. Germline CDR1 reads SGHRS; CDR2 reads YFSETQ. The CDR3 is 16 amino acids. The CDR3 DNA sequence: TGCGCCAGCAGCTTGGCCGTAAGACAGGGAATGGATGGCTACACCTTC. It encodes CASSLAVRQGMDGYTF. Drawing the rest from reference TRBV5-1 and TRBJ1-2, the complete variable domain is KAGVTQTPRYLIKTRGQQVTLSCSPISGHRSVSWYQQTPGQGLQFLFEYFSETQRNKGNFPGRFSGRQFSNSRSEMNVSTLELGDSALYLCASSLAVRQGMDGYTFGSGTRLTVV.

This chain joins TRBV4-1 and TRBJ2-3; a weak D match, TRBD2 (5 bases). Germline assignment: CDR1 MGHRA and CDR2 YSYEKL. The CDR3 runs 15 residues. Trimming left V 3 bases short and J 0 bases short, with 10 bases between. The CDR3 DNA is TGCGCCAGCAGCCACACGGGATTTAGCACAGATACGCAGTATTTT. This gives the protein CASSHTGFSTDTQYF.

DNA for the CDR3: TGTGCCAGCAGTCCGGGACAGGGGTATGAAAAACTGTTTTTT. This codes for CASSPGQGYEKLFF. The chain uses TRBV6-5 and TRBJ1-4; 10 bases line up with TRBD1. This CDR3 has 14 residues. The J segment lost 6 bases and the V segment lost 5 bases, leaving 3 bases of the junction unmatched. Germline lookup yields CDR1 MNHEY and CDR2 SVGAGI.

The V gene is TRBV7-9, the J gene TRBJ2-7; 7 bases fit TRBD2. The germline V gene encodes CDR1 SEHNR and CDR2 FQNEAQ (reference sequence). J gave up 6 bases and V 5 bases, and 19 bases lay outside the gene matches. CDR3 length equals 17 residues. The CDR3: CASSPPVRGGRSGEQYF. CDR3 nucleotides: TGTGCCAGCAGCCCGCCGGTGCGGGGCGGGAGATCAGGCGAGCAGTACTTC.

The V call is TRBV5-1, the J call TRBJ2-7, with TRBD1 matching over 7 bases. With V trimmed by 4 bases and J by 2 bases, 3 bases remained unmatched. The CDR3 loop spans 13 amino acids. CDR1 SGHRS and CDR2 YFSETQ come from the germline V gene. CDR3 nucleotide sequence: TGCGCCAGCAGCGCCGACAGGGCCTACGAGCAGTACTTC. Translation gives CASSADRAYEQYF.

The chain has TRBV13 and TRBJ2-1, with TRBD2 matching over 10 bases. The trim removed 5 bases at V and 7 bases at J, leaving 14 bases unmatched. The CDR3 extends over 17 amino acids. Germline loops: CDR1 PRHDT, CDR2 FYEKMQ (reference sequence). In nucleotides, the CDR3 is TGTGCCAGCAGCCAAACGTCGCCAGCGGGGGGGCTAAATGAGCAGTTCTTC. This gives the protein CASSQTSPAGGLNEQFF.

Notes on this clone: Relative to the germline gene, one junction end is altered; a read error may explain this. The chain recombines TRBV7-7 with TRBJ1-1, with 7 bases identical to TRBD1. CDR3 length: 17 residues. The V gene's germline CDR1 is SSHAT and CDR2 FNYEAQ (reference sequence). CDR3 sequence (DNA): TGTGCTAGCAGCTTAATGATACCGGGACAGCTGAACACTGAAGCTTTCTTT. Protein: CASSLMIPGQLNTEAFF.

V gene TRBV18 combines with J gene TRBJ1-1; TRBD1 matches 10 bases. Germline-derived CDR1 and CDR2 are KGHSH and LQKENI. V lost 4 bases, J lost 5 bases, and 7 bases stayed unmatched. This CDR3 contains 15 residues. The CDR3 here is CASSLRSGQGTEAFF. The CDR3 DNA follows: TGTGCCAGCTCACTCCGATCGGGACAGGGGACTGAAGCTTTCTTT.

V gene TRBV5-1 combines with J gene TRBJ2-7, with D perhaps matching TRBD1 (5 bases). Germline-derived CDR1 and CDR2 are SGHRS and YFSETQ. V lost 4 bases and J 4 bases, leaving 15 bases between the germline ends. The CDR3 spans 14 residues. The CDR3 protein is CASSVAGPLYEQYF. The CDR3 DNA sequence: TGCGCCAGCAGCGTGGCAGGGCCCCTTTACGAGCAGTACTTC.

This chain joins TRBV6-5 and TRBJ1-6; D remains ambiguous. Trimming removed 5 bases from V and 14 bases from J, with 10 bases in between. The CDR3 contains 11 residues. Germline V gene data show CDR1 as MNHEY and CDR2 as SVGAGI. CDR3 residues: CASSPLASLHF. Written as DNA, the CDR3 is TGTGCCAGCAGTCCCCTAGCGTCCCTCCACTTT.

The chain is built from TRBV2 and TRBJ2-1; 13 nucleotides match TRBD2. V lost 4 bases and J lost 12; bases outside the gene matches: 6. Germline CDR1 reads SNHLY; CDR2 reads FYNNEI. The CDR3 spans 14 residues. The CDR3 loop reads CASSVGLAGVGQFF. The DNA of the CDR3 is TGTGCCAGCAGTGTAGGACTAGCGGGAGTAGGGCAGTTCTTC.

This rearrangement joins TRBV21-1 to TRBJ1-5. TRBV21-1 is described as a pseudogene. The CDR3 sequence is 16 residues long. In nucleotides, the CDR3 is TGTGCCAGCAGCAAAGAGAGGCACTATAGCAATCAGCCCCAGCATTTT. This codes for CASSKERHYSNQPQHF.

The chain links TRBV27 to TRBJ2-7; 7 nucleotides line up with TRBD1. Per the germline V gene, CDR1 is MNHEY and CDR2 is SMNVEV (reference sequence). Trimming cost V 6 bases and J 4 bases; bases outside gene matches: 12. CDR3 length: 15 amino acids. CDR3 DNA sequence: TGTGCCAGCAGGGTGGTTCAGGGGGACGGATACGAGCAGTACTTC. It encodes CASRVVQGDGYEQYF.

This chain links TRBV7-2 with TRBJ2-7, with 7 bases aligning to TRBD2. V dropped 0 bases and J dropped 6; count of bases not matched to a gene: 5. Germline V lookup: CDR1 SGHTA, CDR2 FQGNSA. This CDR3 comprises 14 residues. The CDR3 DNA is TGTGCCAGCAGCTTAGCGCGGGGGACGGGCGAGCAGTACTTC. It codes for CASSLARGTGEQYF.

The chain joins TRBV18 to TRBJ1-6; TRBD1 agrees at 10 bases. V lost 2 bases and J lost 8; bases outside the gene matches: 3. The germline gives CDR1 KGHSH, CDR2 LQKENI. The CDR3 consists of 15 residues. CDR3 nucleotides: TGTGCCAGCTCACCATTAGGGACAGGGGATTCACCCCTCCACTTT. Protein sequence: CASSPLGTGDSPLHF.

The rearrangement uses TRBV5-1 and TRBJ2-7; TRBD1 matches at 9 bases. The trim removed 1 base at V and 0 bases at J, leaving 5 bases unmatched. This CDR3 is built from 16 residues. Germline V gives CDR1 SGHRS, CDR2 YFSETQ. In nucleotides, the CDR3 is TGCGCCAGCAGCTTGAGGGGACAGGGTGACTCCTACGAGCAGTACTTC. Protein: CASSLRGQGDSYEQYF. Full variable domain (remainder filled in from reference TRBV5-1 and TRBJ2-7): KAGVTQTPRYLIKTRGQQVTLSCSPISGHRSVSWYQQTPGQGLQFLFEYFSETQRNKGNFPGRFSGRQFSNSRSEMNVSTLELGDSALYLCASSLRGQGDSYEQYFGPGTRLTVT.

The J gene is TRBJ2-6, the V gene TRBV30; unclear D gene. This CDR3 is built from 16 residues. Per the germline V gene, CDR1 is GTSNPN and CDR2 is SVGIG (reference sequence). The V gene lost 1 base and the J gene lost 1 base, with 11 bases spanning the gap. The CDR3, as DNA: TGTGCCTGGAGTGGGCGGCCGGTATCTGGGGCCAACGTCCTGACTTTC. As protein: CAWSGRPVSGANVLTF.

Comment on this clone: The junction and the germline gene differ at one end; a read error may be behind it. V gene TRBV29-1 combines with J gene TRBJ2-3, with 8 bases matching TRBD1. The CDR3 has 15 residues. Germline V gene sequence: CDR1 SQVTM, CDR2 ANQGSEA. The CDR3 nucleotides read TGCAGTGGATCAAAAGGACTGGGCGGGACAGGTACGCAGTATTTT. Residues: CSGSKGLGGTGTQYF.

This clone was observed a handful of times. This chain links TRBV7-2 with TRBJ2-5; D is possibly TRBD2 (5 bases). The V end was cut by 7 bases, the J end by 4 bases, with 16 bases between. Germline V gene data show CDR1 as SGHTA and CDR2 as FQGNSA. This CDR3 has 14 residues. The CDR3 DNA follows: TGTGCCAGCACCAACCGGGCGAGGGTAGAGACCCAGTACTTC. Its protein product is CASTNRARVETQYF.

The chain couples TRBV18 to TRBJ2-4, with 7 bases lining up with TRBD1. Germline V lookup: CDR1 KGHSH, CDR2 LQKENI. The CDR3 totals 16 residues. J gave up 3 bases and V 2 bases, and 7 bases lay outside the gene matches. The CDR3 DNA sequence: TGTGCCAGCTCACCATTAGAGGGGGCGTTCAAAAACATTCAGTACTTC. Its translation is CASSPLEGAFKNIQYF.

The chain is built from TRBV4-1 and TRBJ2-7; D might be TRBD2 (5 bases). Deletions cut 3 bases from V and 1 base from J, with 13 bases between. Germline V gene data show CDR1 as MGHRA and CDR2 as YSYEKL. This CDR3 spans 15 amino acids. CDR3 sequence: CASSQLDLGSYEQYF. The CDR3 DNA is TGCGCCAGCAGCCAGCTGGACTTGGGATCCTACGAGCAGTACTTC.

The genes are TRBV27 and TRBJ1-5; 9 bases are a match to TRBD1. The CDR3 covers 14 residues. V was clipped by 5 bases and J by 6 bases; unmatched bases: 5. The germline V gene encodes CDR1 MNHEY and CDR2 SMNVEV (reference sequence). CDR3 bases: TGTGCCAGCAGTCCGCGGACAGGGGTTCAGCCCCAGCATTTT. This codes for CASSPRTGVQPQHF.

A note on this clone: Other DNA variants within this sample encode the same CDR3. The V and J genes are TRBV27 and TRBJ1-4; TRBD1 matches at 9 bases. CDR1 is MNHEY and CDR2 is SMNVEV in the germline V gene (reference sequence). Losses at the gene ends were 5 bases for V and 6 bases for J; bases not matched to a gene: 7. The CDR3 is 15 amino acids. CDR3 nucleotides: TGTGCCAGCAGTCCTCTGGGGACAGGGCATGAAAAACTGTTTTTT. Protein sequence: CASSPLGTGHEKLFF. The variable domain in full, with the rest retrieved from reference TRBV27 and TRBJ1-4, is EAQVTQNPRYLITVTGKKLTVTCSQNMNHEYMSWYRQDPGLGLRQIYYSMNVEVTDKGDVPEGYKVSRKEKRNFPLILESPSPNQTSLYFCASSPLGTGHEKLFFGSGTQLSVL.

V is TRBV5-1 and J is TRBJ1-1; D is perhaps TRBD1 (5 bases). The CDR3 is made up of 15 amino acids. Trimming shortened V by 2 bases and J by 0 bases, and 11 bases separated the two germline ends. CDR1 SGHRS and CDR2 YFSETQ come from the germline V gene. The CDR3 loop reads CASSLLTGLNTEAFF. The CDR3 nucleotides read TGCGCCAGCAGCTTACTAACAGGCTTGAACACTGAAGCTTTCTTT.

V gene TRBV9 combines with J gene TRBJ2-2, with TRBD2 matching 13 bases. This CDR3 has 16 residues. The germline V gene has CDR1 SGDLS and CDR2 YYNGEE. V shed 4 bases, J shed 4 bases, and the junction held 4 bases outside the gene matches. CDR3: CASSHTSGRGTGELFF. The DNA of the CDR3 is TGTGCCAGCAGCCATACTAGCGGGAGGGGCACCGGGGAGCTGTTTTTT.

This rearrangement joins TRBV5-5 to TRBJ2-1; 9 nucleotides match TRBD2. The CDR3 has 15 residues. The germline gives CDR1 SGHKS, CDR2 YYEKEE (reference sequence). After removal of 4 bases from V and 15 bases from J, the junction contained 17 bases not matched to a gene. The DNA for the CDR3 is TGTGCCAGCAGCCCAAGGGGGGGGCGGGAGGGCCAGAGGTTCTTC. This translates into CASSPRGGREGQRFF.